These 16 T cell receptor beta chains originate from one sample sequenced in a study of molecular identifiers for immune sequencing clone quantification. Each CDR3 protein gets one entry after TCRdb re-called the PCR reads with MiXCR. The repertoire includes about 510,000 distinct CDR3 sequences, around 25% of them detected once, and 0.7% to 0.9% sits in the top ten. The sequenced sample consisted of naive CD8+ T cells from blood, with Jurkat cell RNA spiked in. Described subset: FACS-sorted CD8+CD4-CCR7+CD45RA+ naive T cells. The receptors shown here come from a human donor in good health. Some libraries in this study had Jurkat cell RNA spiked in.

This clonotype was recorded a few times. The chain has TRBV7-9 and TRBJ2-2; 7 bases are shared with TRBD2. CDR1 and CDR2 (germline): SEHNR, FQNEAQ (reference sequence). The CDR3 loop spans 16 amino acids. The V and J ends lost 4 bases and 0 bases, in that order; junction bases with no gene match: 5. The CDR3 is CASSSAGNANTGELFF. For the CDR3, the DNA is TGTGCCAGCAGCTCAGCGGGGAACGCGAACACCGGGGAGCTGTTTTTT.

The gene calls are TRBV4-3 and TRBJ2-7; D is unresolved. The CDR3 runs to 14 residues. The germline CDR1 and CDR2 sequences are LGHNA and YSLEER. Trimming took 2 bases from V and 3 from J, leaving 11 bases between them. CDR3: CASSQMSTYYEQYF. As DNA, the CDR3 is TGCGCCAGCAGCCAAATGTCCACATACTACGAGCAGTACTTC.

The chain couples TRBV6-2 or TRBV6-3 to TRBJ2-3; D is unclear. With 7 bases removed from V and 0 bases from J, the gap between germline ends came to 14 bases. CDR1 MNHEY and CDR2 SVGEGT come from the germline V gene. The CDR3 has 15 residues. CDR3 DNA: TGTGCCAGCACCGAAAGGCGGTTTAGCACAGATACGCAGTATTTT. Translating gives CASTERRFSTDTQYF.

In this sample, this clonotype turned up many times. This sequence joins TRBV12-3 or TRBV12-4 and TRBJ1-1, with 7 bases lining up with TRBD1. This CDR3 region has 12 residues. The trim removed 7 bases at V and 4 bases at J, leaving 3 bases unmatched. The CDR3 DNA sequence: TGTGCCAGCACGGCAGGGGGCACTGAAGCTTTCTTT. Translating gives CASTAGGTEAFF.

This clonotype has a handful of counts. The genes are TRBV5-6 and TRBJ2-7; either TRBD1 or TRBD2 may fit D (7 bases each). This CDR3 has 13 residues. Trimming cost V 5 bases and J 7 bases, with 16 bases left between them. Per the germline V gene, CDR1 is SGHDT and CDR2 is YYEEEE. The CDR3, as DNA: TGTGCCAGCAGTGTGGACAGGACTAGTGAGCAGTACTTC. Residues: CASSVDRTSEQYF.

The table lists this clonotype with a few counts. The chain carries TRBV28 and TRBJ1-1; D remains ambiguous. Germline V gives CDR1 MDHEN, CDR2 SYDVKM. This CDR3 is built from 12 residues. Trimming stripped 6 bases from V and 11 bases from J, with 16 bases between. The CDR3 nucleotides read TGTGCCAGCAGCCGGATCGCCACTGGGGCTTTCTTT. The encoded protein is CASSRIATGAFF.

The chain combines TRBV5-1 with TRBJ2-3; TRBD1 aligns across 11 bases. V dropped 4 bases and J dropped 3; count of bases not matched to a gene: 7. The CDR3 is 16 residues long. Germline assignment: CDR1 SGHRS and CDR2 YFSETQ. CDR3 nucleotides: TGCGCCAGCAGCATCCGGGACAGGGGGTCTACAGATACGCAGTATTTT. Translated, it gives CASSIRDRGSTDTQYF.

This clonotype was seen ten or more times. This sequence joins TRBV2 and TRBJ1-2, with a weak D call TRBD1 (5 bases). The V gene's germline CDR1 is SNHLY and CDR2 FYNNEI. CDR3 size: 14 residues. V shed 4 bases and J shed 4 bases, with 13 bases lying between them. CDR3: CASSGGSGAYGYTF. As DNA, the CDR3 is TGTGCCAGCAGTGGTGGGTCTGGGGCCTATGGCTACACCTTC.

This clonotype was seen repeatedly, ten times or more. The rearrangement links TRBV5-1 to TRBJ2-5; D not certain. Germline assignment: CDR1 SGHRS and CDR2 YFSETQ. The V and J ends lost 0 bases and 4 bases respectively, with 4 bases between them. There are 12 residues in the CDR3. CDR3 nucleotide sequence: TGCGCCAGCAGCTTGGATGGAGAGACCCAGTACTTC. Its translation: CASSLDGETQYF. Using reference TRBV5-1 and TRBJ2-5 for the parts outside the CDR3, the full variable domain is KAGVTQTPRYLIKTRGQQVTLSCSPISGHRSVSWYQQTPGQGLQFLFEYFSETQRNKGNFPGRFSGRQFSNSRSEMNVSTLELGDSALYLCASSLDGETQYFGPGTRLLVL.

The chain is built from TRBV19 and TRBJ2-7; D tentatively reads TRBD1 or TRBD2 (5 bases each). Germline V gene data show CDR1 as LNHDA and CDR2 as SQIVND (reference sequence). This CDR3 region has 14 residues. Trimming stripped 1 base from V and 3 bases from J, with 10 bases between. DNA of the CDR3: TGTGCCAGTAGTATAGTGGCAGGGAGCTACGAGCAGTACTTC. Its protein product is CASSIVAGSYEQYF.

This clonotype was observed once. A much bigger clone sits one base away, suggesting this may be a read error. The gene calls are TRBV27 and TRBJ2-3; D gene ambiguous. The J call may be incorrect, as the DNA end agrees better with TRBJ1-5. The CDR3 is 15 amino acids. Looked up from germline, CDR1 is MNHEY and CDR2 is SMNVEV (reference sequence). CDR3 region: CASTTPGGSTDTQHF. CDR3 nucleotide sequence: TGTGCCAGCACTACCCCGGGCGGCTCCACAGATACGCAGCATTTT.

This clonotype was detected a few times. This chain joins TRBV5-1 and TRBJ1-1, with 12 bases fitting TRBD1. Germline V gene sequence: CDR1 SGHRS, CDR2 YFSETQ. V was clipped by 4 bases and J by 3 bases; unmatched bases: 7. The CDR3 has 16 residues. CDR3 DNA sequence: TGCGCCAGCAGCGCCGGGACAGGGGGCGCGGACACTGAAGCTTTCTTT. It codes for CASSAGTGGADTEAFF.

Many counts were recorded for this clonotype. The gene calls are TRBV6-2 or TRBV6-3 and TRBJ1-5; no definite D call. The V end lost 2 bases, the J end lost 0 bases, and 17 bases lay between the germline ends. This CDR3 has 18 residues. Germline CDR1 MNHEY, CDR2 SVGEGT. This chain's CDR3 is CASSYAFLAPASNQPQHF. The CDR3 DNA reads as TGTGCCAGCAGTTACGCGTTTCTTGCACCCGCTAGCAATCAGCCCCAGCATTTT.

The rearrangement links TRBV7-3 to TRBJ2-2; TRBD2 agrees at 13 bases. CDR3 length: 16 amino acids. In germline, CDR1 is SGHTA, CDR2 FQGTGA. The J segment lost 4 bases and the V segment lost 4 bases, leaving 3 bases of the junction unmatched. This CDR3 is CASSSGLAGATGELFF. The DNA for the CDR3 is TGTGCCAGCAGCTCTGGACTAGCGGGAGCCACCGGGGAGCTGTTTTTT.

As to this clonotype: Given a much more abundant clone one base away, this may be a read error. The chain combines TRBV2 with TRBJ2-4; maybe TRBD2 (5 bases). Trimming cost V 11 bases and J 0 bases, with 20 bases left between them. The length of the CDR3 is 16 residues. From germline, CDR1 is SNHLY and CDR2 FYNNEI. CDR3 sequence: CACNSPGNLAKNIQYF. The CDR3 nucleotides are TGTGCCTGCAATTCCCCGGGGAATCTAGCCAAAAACATTCAGTACTTC.

A note on this clonotype: This may arise from a read error, as a much more abundant clone is one base away. The CDR3 DNA reads TGTGCCAGCAGCTTGGTATTTCCTGGGACAGTTATCCAGAGCAATCAGCCCCAGCATTTT. Protein product: CASSLVFPGTVIQSNQPQHF. The V gene is TRBV5-6, the J gene TRBJ1-5, with 7 nucleotides matching TRBD1. Germline V lookup: CDR1 SGHDT, CDR2 YYEEEE. V shed 0 bases and J 1 base; nucleotides not matched to a gene: 16. CDR3 size: 20 residues.